Listed here are 20 T cell receptor beta chains from one sample, sequenced in a study of CD8+ T cells in alopecia areata. Extracted RNA was reverse transcribed into cDNA, the sequencing template. Method: immunoSEQ multiplex PCR; TCRdb's copy keeps in-frame clones and lacks some. There are approximately 110,000 clones in the sample, none observed a single time. Sequenced sample: lesional skin. The source of these receptors is a C3H/HeJ mouse with alopecia areata. The mice in this strain carry MHC haplotype H2-k.

On this clone: All gene names here are mouse names. The read halts 4 residues ahead of the CDR3 end, with the missing end drawn from the germline J gene. The V gene is TRBV13-3, the J gene TRBJ2-1, with D perhaps matching TRBD1 (6 bases). The CDR3 covers 13 residues. Germline CDR1 NNHDY, CDR2 SYVADS. V lost 5 bases and J 5 bases, leaving 11 bases between the germline ends. Here the CDR3 reads CASSQGRDAEQFF. Partial CDR3 DNA: TGTGCCAGCAGCCAGGGGCGGGATGCT.

Turning to this clone: Gene names follow the mouse nomenclature. The read ends 4 residues before the CDR3 terminus; that terminus is restored from the germline J gene. This chain links TRBV1 with TRBJ2-1; 7 bases are shared with TRBD1. The CDR3 runs 14 residues. Per germline, CDR1 NSQYPW and CDR2 LRSPGD (reference sequence). CDR3 bases read: TGCACCTGCAGTACCGTCAGGGGGTTAGCT. The encoded protein is CTCSTVRGLA. The full CDR3 reads CTCSTVRGLAEQFF.

The table lists this clone with a few counts. Mouse gene names apply. The read ends 4 residues shy of where the CDR3 ends; the end is completed using the germline J gene. The chain combines TRBV13-3 with TRBJ2-1; TRBD2 is a possible D gene (7 bases). The CDR3 runs 13 residues. In germline, CDR1 is NNHDY, CDR2 SYVADS. The chain's CDR3 is CASSDMGGAEQFF. The CDR3 bases that were read are TGTGCCAGCAGTGATATGGGGGGCGCT.

This clone was seen at least ten times. Gene names are the mouse ones. The missing CDR3 end, 4 residues past where the read stops, is filled in from the germline J gene. The V call is TRBV13-3, the J call TRBJ1-4; D is uncertain. V was clipped by 0 bases and J by 4 bases, with 10 bases between them. Germline CDR1 reads NNHDY; CDR2 reads SYVADS. The CDR3 contains 15 residues. The sequenced part of the CDR3 DNA is TGTGCCAGCAGTGATGAATCATCCCGCAACGAA. It yields the protein CASSDESSRNE. The full CDR3 is CASSDESSRNERLFF.

Notes on this clone: Gene labels here are mouse ones. The CDR3 end is not reached by the read, which stops 4 residues before it; the germline J gene fills it in. The chain is built from TRBV31 and TRBJ2-2, with TRBD2 matching over 11 bases. CDR1 is GKSSPN, CDR2 SITVG, per germline. Trimming removed 3 bases from V and 6 bases from J; junction bases left unmatched: 6. The length of the CDR3 is 15 residues. The CDR3 bases that were read are TGTGCCTGGAGCCCGGACTGGGGGGAGCCCGGG. Protein product: CAWSPDWGEPG. In full, the CDR3 is CAWSPDWGEPGQLYF.

A word on this clone: The genes and germline here are from mouse. The sequence runs out 4 residues before the end of the CDR3; the remainder is reconstructed from the germline J gene. V and J are TRBV13-3 and TRBJ2-5; TRBD1 might be the D (6 bases). The CDR3 extends over 13 amino acids. CDR1 is NNHDY, CDR2 SYVADS, per germline. CDR3 DNA, as far as it was read: TGTGCCAGCAGTGAAGCGCAGGGGGAC. Translated, it gives CASSEAQGD. Given in full, the CDR3 is CASSEAQGDTQYF.

There are many counts of this clone. Gene and germline names: mouse. Read data end 4 residues before the CDR3 end; the end is taken from the germline J gene. This chain links TRBV13-2 with TRBJ2-1; 9 bases line up with TRBD2. The CDR3 has 16 amino acids. CDR1 and CDR2 from the germline V gene are NNHNN and SYGAGS (reference sequence). Trimming at V came to 0 bases and at J to 1 base, leaving 2 bases not matched to a gene. The CDR3 region is CASGDAGTGNYAEQFF. The sequenced CDR3 bases are TGTGCCAGCGGTGATGCTGGGACTGGGAACTATGCT.

A note on this clone: A junction end diverges from the germline sequence, so it may reflect a read error. Germline and genes here are mouse. From the germline J gene comes the end of the CDR3, since the read stops 4 residues before it. The chain joins TRBV13-1 to TRBJ2-7, with 7 bases matching TRBD1. CDR3 length: 14 residues. Germline V gives CDR1 NSHNY, CDR2 SYGAGN. Partial CDR3 DNA: TGTGCCCGCAGTGATGCGACAGGGACGGAT. It specifies CARSDATGTD. The entire CDR3 protein is CARSDATGTDEQYF.

This clone was picked up a small number of times. Mouse names are used for the genes. The observed sequence ends 4 residues before the CDR3 terminus, with the missing tail filled in from the germline J gene. The rearrangement joins TRBV1 to TRBJ1-1, with unresolved D. The V gene lost 0 bases and the J gene lost 0 bases, with 8 bases spanning the gap. Germline V lookup: CDR1 NSQYPW, CDR2 LRSPGD (reference sequence). The CDR3 loop spans 15 amino acids. The CDR3: CTCSADPQTNTEVFF. Partial CDR3 DNA: TGCACCTGCAGTGCAGATCCACAGACAAACACA.

Only a few counts were recorded for this clone. The genes and germline here are from mouse. The read is 4 residues too short to cover the CDR3 end, so that end is filled in from the germline J gene. The V and J genes are TRBV19 and TRBJ2-3, with a weak D call TRBD1 (5 bases). Germline CDR1 FNHDT, CDR2 SITEND (reference sequence). V was trimmed by 1 base and J by 1 base, leaving 10 bases between them. This CDR3 has 15 amino acids. Here the CDR3 reads CASSITRDGAETLYF. The sequenced CDR3 bases are TGTGCCAGCAGTATAACCAGGGATGGTGCAGAA.

This clone has at least ten counts. Gene names are the mouse ones. The CDR3 DNA, read in part, is TGTGCCAGCAGTGATTCAGGACACCACTAT. This sequence encodes CASSDSGHHY. The full CDR3 reads CASSDSGHHYEQYF. This sequence joins TRBV13-3 and TRBJ2-7; tentative D call: TRBD1 (5 bases). The read terminates 4 residues ahead of where the CDR3 ends, so the germline J gene completes it. This CDR3 is 14 amino acids long. Germline V gene lookup returns CDR1 NNHDY and CDR2 SYVADS. V lost 1 base and J lost 3, with 11 bases in between.

With respect to this clone: Gene names are the mouse ones. Coverage ceases 4 residues before the CDR3 finishes, and the germline J gene fills in the end. The rearrangement uses TRBV1 and TRBJ2-3; 9 bases fit TRBD2. The CDR3 spans 16 residues. Germline loops: CDR1 NSQYPW, CDR2 LRSPGD (reference sequence). The trim removed 3 bases at V and 0 bases at J, leaving 4 bases unmatched. The CDR3 region is CTCSALGLGSAETLYF. The sequenced CDR3 bases are TGCACCTGCAGTGCCTTGGGACTGGGCAGTGCAGAA.

This clone occurred a few times. Gene names are the mouse ones. The CDR3 end falls 4 residues outside the read, so it is completed with the germline J gene. This sequence joins TRBV13-3 and TRBJ1-1; 7 bases align to TRBD1. From germline, CDR1 is NNHDY and CDR2 SYVADS. This CDR3 spans 16 amino acids. The CDR3 sequence is CATRDSDWGGDGEVFF. Incomplete CDR3 DNA: TGTGCCACCCGGGACAGCGACTGGGGGGGCGATGGA.

Turning to this clone: Mouse names are used for the genes. From the germline J gene comes the end of the CDR3, since the read stops 4 residues before it. The genes are TRBV19 and TRBJ2-7; TRBD2 matches 7 bases. Germline CDR1 is FNHDT and CDR2 is SITEND (reference sequence). Trimming removed 2 bases from V and 2 bases from J; junction bases left unmatched: 4. The CDR3 totals 14 residues. The DNA read from the CDR3 is TGTGCCAGCAGTATGGGGGGGTCTCCCTAT. This sequence encodes CASSMGGSPY. The full CDR3 protein is CASSMGGSPYEQYF.

This clone came up a few times. Gene labels here are mouse ones. The CDR3 goes on 4 residues after the read ends, and that part is filled in from the germline J gene. The chain couples TRBV13-3 to TRBJ1-1; no clear D gene. This CDR3 has 13 residues. The V gene's germline CDR1 is NNHDY and CDR2 SYVADS. V was clipped by 6 bases and J by 0 bases, with 9 bases between them. The CDR3 spells CASTNTANTEVFF. Partial CDR3 DNA: TGTGCCAGCACCAATACAGCAAACACA.

About this clone: Gene names and germline refer to mouse. The CDR3 end lies 4 residues beyond the end of the read and is filled in from the germline J gene. The chain carries TRBV13-2 and TRBJ2-5, with D perhaps matching TRBD1 (5 bases). The germline V gene encodes CDR1 NNHNN and CDR2 SYGAGS (reference sequence). This CDR3 comprises 15 residues. The V and J ends lost 0 bases and 0 bases respectively, with 8 bases between them. Partial CDR3 DNA: TGTGCCAGCGGTGATGCCAGGGATAACCAAGAC. Its protein is CASGDARDNQD. The whole CDR3 sequence is CASGDARDNQDTQYF.

Concerning this clone itself: The listed genes are named as in mouse. The sequence runs out 4 residues before the end of the CDR3; the remainder is reconstructed from the germline J gene. This chain joins TRBV19 and TRBJ1-1, with D hard to call. There are 13 residues in the CDR3. The V gene's germline CDR1 is FNHDT and CDR2 SITEND (reference sequence). Trimming pared 4 bases from V and 1 base from J, leaving 8 bases between. The CDR3 region is CASSWGVNTEVFF. Incomplete CDR3 DNA: TGTGCCAGCAGTTGGGGTGTAAACACA.

This clone was seen a handful of times. The gene names given are mouse names. Sequencing ends 4 residues short of the CDR3 end; the germline J gene provides the rest. The rearrangement uses TRBV13-3 and TRBJ2-3; the match to TRBD1 covers 7 bases. The CDR3 consists of 15 residues. Looked up from germline, CDR1 is NNHDY and CDR2 is SYVADS. V trimming: 4 bases; J trimming: 1 base; junction bases outside the gene matches: 6. The CDR3 bases that were read are TGTGCCAGCAGTCCGGACAGGTACGGTGCAGAA. This encodes CASSPDRYGAE. The complete CDR3 reads CASSPDRYGAETLYF.

For this clone: Gene names and germline match the mouse. The CDR3 end lies 4 residues beyond the end of the read and is filled in from the germline J gene. The chain joins TRBV16 to TRBJ1-1; D possibly corresponds to TRBD1 (5 bases). This CDR3 is built from 12 residues. The V and J ends lost 2 bases and 4 bases respectively, with 5 bases between them. Germline-derived CDR1 and CDR2 are SGHSA and FRNQAP. Incomplete CDR3 DNA: TGTGCAAGCAGCTTACAGGGCACA. It specifies CASSLQGT. The whole CDR3 is CASSLQGTEVFF. Full variable domain (remainder filled in from reference TRBV16 and TRBJ1-1): NAGVIQTPRHKVTGKGQEATLWCEPISGHSAVFWYRQTIVQGLEFLTYFRNQAPIDDSGMPKERFSAQMPNQSHSTLKIQSTQPQDSAVYLCASSLQGTEVFFGKGTRLTVV.

This clone was found a few times. The germline and genes are mouse ones. Read sequence stops 4 residues before the CDR3 end, and the germline J gene provides the missing end. This sequence joins TRBV13-3 and TRBJ2-5; D is uncertain. Germline V gene lookup returns CDR1 NNHDY and CDR2 SYVADS. With 3 bases removed from V and 0 bases from J, the gap between germline ends came to 11 bases. The CDR3 has 15 residues. CDR3 sequence reads: CASSASQNNQDTQYF. The DNA read from the CDR3 is TGTGCCAGCAGTGCTTCACAAAATAACCAAGAC.